One and the same sample provided the 31 T cell receptor beta chains below, sequenced in a study of response to subunit inactivated influenza vaccine. Each CDR3 protein is one row after TCRdb ran MiXCR on the RT-PCR reads. Of about 540,000 distinct CDR3 sequences listed, around a quarter are singletons. In addition, the sample was reused for a study of T cells expressing NK-cell markers. That source adds: cDNA encoding TCR beta was synthesized via 5'RACE template switching incorporating UMIs.

This sample comprised CD4+ T cells sorted from PBMCs, obtained roughly 12 days after vaccination. The receptors were gathered from a man in his forties or fifties who received an inactivated influenza vaccine.

The V gene is TRBV20-1, the J gene TRBJ1-2, with TRBD1 as a possible D gene (5 bases). The length of the CDR3 is 11 residues. V was clipped by 3 bases and J by 8 bases, with 10 bases between them. Germline values: CDR1 DFQATT, CDR2 SNEGSKA (reference sequence). Here the CDR3 DNA reads TGCAGTGCTAGGGCAGGGTCCGGCTACACCTTC. Translation gives CSARAGSGYTF.

The chain combines TRBV20-1 with TRBJ2-1; 10 bases are a match to TRBD1. CDR1 is DFQATT, CDR2 SNEGSKA, per germline (reference sequence). This CDR3 contains 15 residues. J was trimmed by 2 bases and V by 2 bases; bases with no gene match: 3. The CDR3 DNA reads as TGCAGTGCTAGAAGCGGGACAGGGGCCTACAATGAGCAGTTCTTC. Amino acids: CSARSGTGAYNEQFF.

The chain couples TRBV9 to TRBJ1-1; 7 positions agree with TRBD1. V was pared by 5 bases and J by 7 bases, with 11 bases of the junction left unmatched. The CDR3 has 14 amino acids. Per the germline V gene, CDR1 is SGDLS and CDR2 is YYNGEE. The CDR3 nucleotides are TGTGCCAGCAGAGCCAGGGGGTCTCACAGTGAAGCTTTCTTT. It is translated as CASRARGSHSEAFF.

This chain uses TRBV12-3 or TRBV12-4 with TRBJ1-2; possibly TRBD1 for D (6 bases). V was clipped by 2 bases and J by 8 bases, with 12 bases between them. The CDR3 is 13 amino acids. The DNA for the CDR3 is TGTGCCAGCAGTTTAAGACGGGGGCTCGGCTACACCTTC. Protein product: CASSLRRGLGYTF.

The V gene is TRBV20-1, the J gene TRBJ2-1, with D perhaps TRBD2 (5 bases). TRBJ2-7 matches the DNA end more closely, so the J call is doubtful. Germline V CDR1 and CDR2: DFQATT, SNEGSKA (reference sequence). This CDR3 is 16 amino acids long. CDR3 coding DNA: TGCAGTGCTAGAGATCTTGCGTGGACCGACTACAATGAGCAGTACTTC. Protein sequence: CSARDLAWTDYNEQYF.

This clonotype was detected once. The chain joins TRBV28 to TRBJ2-7; no firm D call. CDR1 and CDR2 from the germline V gene are MDHEN and SYDVKM. Trimming left V 2 bases short and J 7 bases short, with 6 bases between. This CDR3 has 11 residues. CDR3 sequence (DNA): TGTGCCAGCAGTTTAAGAAGAGAGCAGTACTTC. Translating gives CASSLRREQYF.

The table lists this clonotype with a few counts. This CDR3 reads CSAKGGRPYNEQFF. In DNA form, the CDR3 reads TGCAGTGCTAAGGGCGGGAGGCCCTACAATGAGCAGTTCTTC. V usage is TRBV20-1 and J usage is TRBJ2-1; 8 positions agree with TRBD2. Germline assignment: CDR1 DFQATT and CDR2 SNEGSKA (reference sequence). This CDR3 comprises 14 residues. The V segment lost 4 bases and the J segment 2 bases; nucleotides outside the gene matches: 4.

This clonotype has ten or more counts. The chain recombines TRBV11-2 with TRBJ2-5, with TRBD1 matching over 11 bases. This CDR3 is 19 amino acids long. CDR1 and CDR2 (germline): SGHAT, FQNNGV. V shed 1 base, J shed 8 bases, and the junction held 18 bases outside the gene matches. CDR3 in DNA: TGTGCCAGCAGCTTAGTAGGGGGTTTTTTGGGACAGGGGGTTGGAACCCAGTACTTC. Amino acid sequence: CASSLVGGFLGQGVGTQYF. Looking up the rest from reference TRBV11-2 and TRBJ2-5 gives the full variable domain: EAGVAQSPRYKIIEKRQSVAFWCNPISGHATLYWYQQILGQGPKLLIQFQNNGVVDDSQLPKDRFSAERLKGVDSTLKIQPAKLEDSAVYLCASSLVGGFLGQGVGTQYFGPGTRLLVL.

This clonotype was seen a few times. V and J are TRBV6-2 or TRBV6-3 and TRBJ1-1; no clear D gene. The length of the CDR3 is 13 residues. The V gene lost 0 bases and the J gene lost 7 bases, with 9 bases spanning the gap. Germline V CDR1 and CDR2: MNHEY, SVGEGT. Here the CDR3 DNA reads TGTGCCAGCAGTTACTCCTCGACCCTTGAAGCTTTCTTT. This gives the protein CASSYSSTLEAFF.

The chain has TRBV4-1 and TRBJ2-1, with 12 bases that match TRBD2. The V and J ends lost 4 bases and 4 bases, in that order; junction bases with no gene match: 11. CDR1 and CDR2 (germline): MGHRA, YSYEKL. The CDR3 covers 18 residues. The CDR3 DNA reads as TGCGCCAGCAGCCGGGGGCTAGCGGGGGGGCGATCTTACAATGAGCAGTTCTTC. Its protein is CASSRGLAGGRSYNEQFF.

This rearrangement joins TRBV5-1 to TRBJ2-1, with D maybe TRBD1 (5 bases). Germline lookup yields CDR1 SGHRS and CDR2 YFSETQ. The CDR3 is 15 amino acids. V lost 1 base, J lost 4 bases, and 12 bases lay in between. CDR3 sequence: CASSLFGAPYNEQFF. CDR3 coding DNA: TGCGCCAGCAGCTTGTTTGGGGCCCCGTACAATGAGCAGTTCTTC.

The CDR3 loop reads CASSLLRQGRSQPQHF. The DNA for the CDR3 is TGTGCCAGCAGCTTGCTGAGGCAGGGACGTTCTCAGCCCCAGCATTTT. J is TRBJ1-5 and V is TRBV5-6, with TRBD1 as a possible D gene (5 bases). Germline V gives CDR1 SGHDT, CDR2 YYEEEE. The CDR3 has 16 amino acids. Trimming removed 1 base at V and 6 bases at J, with 17 bases between.

The genes are TRBV7-9 and TRBJ2-7; 7 bases are a match to TRBD2. The germline CDR1 and CDR2 sequences are SEHNR and FQNEAQ (reference sequence). The CDR3 consists of 15 residues. V trimming: 5 bases; J trimming: 4 bases; junction bases outside the gene matches: 11. The DNA of the CDR3 is TGTGCCAGCAGCAGGTTCGTGGGGCGGGGGTACGAGCAGTACTTC. This translates into CASSRFVGRGYEQYF.

The rearrangement joins TRBV7-2 to TRBJ2-7; the D gene could be TRBD1 or TRBD2 (6 bases each). This CDR3 is 17 amino acids long. Looked up from germline, CDR1 is SGHTA and CDR2 is FQGNSA. V was shortened by 5 bases and J by 2 bases, with 22 bases between the two germline ends. In DNA form, the CDR3 reads TGTGCCAGCAGCGTAGGGGGGTCTAAAGGTAACCCCTACGAGCAGTACTTC. This gives the protein CASSVGGSKGNPYEQYF.

The chain couples TRBV7-9 to TRBJ1-2; D is uncertain. CDR1 and CDR2 from the germline V gene are SEHNR and FQNEAQ (reference sequence). CDR3 size: 14 residues. V was cut by 5 bases and J by 4 bases, with 14 bases left in between. CDR3 nucleotides: TGTGCCAGCAGCCAAAACGCGCTTATCTATGGCTACACCTTC. It is translated as CASSQNALIYGYTF.

This clonotype was found a few times. The CDR3 nucleotides are TGTGCCTGGAGTGTACGGCGAGGACAGCACTATAATTCACCCCTCCACTTT. This codes for CAWSVRRGQHYNSPLHF. V gene TRBV30 combines with J gene TRBJ1-6, with D perhaps matching TRBD1 (6 bases). V dropped 0 bases and J dropped 3 bases, with 15 bases sitting between them. In germline, CDR1 is GTSNPN, CDR2 SVGIG (reference sequence). The CDR3 length is 17 residues.

V is TRBV11-2 and J is TRBJ1-2; 8 bases agree with TRBD1. V lost 4 bases to trimming and J lost 4 bases; unmatched junction nucleotides: 17. The CDR3 extends over 18 amino acids. Germline-derived CDR1 and CDR2 are SGHAT and FQNNGV. CDR3 bases: TGTGCCAGCAGCTCCGCCACCCGACAGGGGAGTTCAGGCTATGGCTACACCTTC. Its translation: CASSSATRQGSSGYGYTF. Full variable domain (rest looked up from reference TRBV11-2 and TRBJ1-2): EAGVAQSPRYKIIEKRQSVAFWCNPISGHATLYWYQQILGQGPKLLIQFQNNGVVDDSQLPKDRFSAERLKGVDSTLKIQPAKLEDSAVYLCASSSATRQGSSGYGYTFGSGTRLTVV.

This chain links TRBV6-5 with TRBJ1-1; a possible D gene is TRBD1 (5 bases). The ends were cut back, 4 bases at V and 1 base at J, with 16 bases in the middle. The CDR3 runs 16 residues. Germline V gene sequence: CDR1 MNHEY, CDR2 SVGAGI. The CDR3 spells CASSSGRDRGNTEAFF. In nucleotides, the CDR3 is TGTGCCAGCAGTTCAGGGCGGGACCGGGGGAACACTGAAGCTTTCTTT.

The chain combines TRBV7-9 with TRBJ2-1, with 10 bases lining up with TRBD2. V was clipped by 5 bases and J by 4 bases; unmatched bases: 5. The CDR3 spans 15 residues. Germline V gives CDR1 SEHNR, CDR2 FQNEAQ (reference sequence). CDR3 sequence (DNA): TGTGCCAGCAGCCATACTAGCGGGGTATACAATGAGCAGTTCTTC. Translation: CASSHTSGVYNEQFF.

In the case of this clonotype: At one of its ends the junction is not consistent with the germline gene, which may arise from a read error. This chain connects TRBV4-3 to TRBJ2-7, with TRBD1 identical over 8 bases. Germline V gene data show CDR1 as LGHNA and CDR2 as YSLEER. The CDR3 is 12 residues long. CDR3: CASSLGRQGLNF. DNA of the CDR3: TGCGCCAGCAGCCTGGGTCGACAGGGGCTGAACTTC.

The genes are TRBV12-3 or TRBV12-4 and TRBJ2-2; 8 bases map to TRBD1. This CDR3 has 15 residues. Unmatched junction bases numbered 3, after V lost 2 bases and J lost 4 bases. CDR3: CASSLRQGTTGELFF. The CDR3 coding sequence is TGTGCCAGCAGTTTAAGACAGGGGACCACCGGGGAGCTGTTTTTT.

This clonotype has a handful of counts. J is TRBJ2-2 and V is TRBV29-1; no clear D gene. The CDR3 is made up of 13 amino acids. V was clipped by 7 bases and J by 3 bases, with 12 bases between them. CDR1 and CDR2 (germline): SQVTM, ANQGSEA. The CDR3 DNA is TGCAGCGGCCGTACTTCACACACCGGGGAGCTGTTTTTT. It translates to CSGRTSHTGELFF.

The DNA of the CDR3 is TGTGCCACCAGTGATTCTCGGGAACCCGGTAGATCCTACAATGAGCAGTTCTTC. Protein: CATSDSREPGRSYNEQFF. The chain employs TRBV24-1 and TRBJ2-1; D perhaps matches TRBD2 (5 bases). Germline lookup yields CDR1 KGHDR and CDR2 SFDVKD. CDR3 size: 18 residues. Trimming took 2 bases from V and 1 from J, leaving 17 bases between them.

This clonotype was seen a handful of times. The chain combines TRBV6-5 with TRBJ1-1; D is ambiguous. This CDR3 region has 14 residues. Trimming pared 0 bases from V and 6 bases from J, leaving 11 bases between. Looked up from germline, CDR1 is MNHEY and CDR2 is SVGAGI. DNA for the CDR3: TGTGCCAGCAGTTACTCTGGACGCGGTGCTGAAGCTTTCTTT. Amino acid sequence: CASSYSGRGAEAFF.

This clonotype came up a few times. The chain joins TRBV5-1 to TRBJ2-7; tentatively, D is TRBD2 (6 bases). CDR1 and CDR2 from the germline V gene are SGHRS and YFSETQ. The CDR3 is 17 amino acids. With 2 bases removed from V and 3 bases from J, the gap between germline ends came to 21 bases. CDR3 sequence: CASSFGEKRAVSYEQYF. The CDR3 coding sequence is TGCGCCAGCAGCTTCGGCGAAAAGCGGGCTGTAAGCTACGAGCAGTACTTC. The full variable domain, its missing parts supplied by reference TRBV5-1 and TRBJ2-7, is KAGVTQTPRYLIKTRGQQVTLSCSPISGHRSVSWYQQTPGQGLQFLFEYFSETQRNKGNFPGRFSGRQFSNSRSEMNVSTLELGDSALYLCASSFGEKRAVSYEQYFGPGTRLTVT.

This clonotype was counted between two and nine times. The chain employs TRBV25-1 and TRBJ2-5, with D perhaps TRBD2 (6 bases). V lost 0 bases and J lost 2, with 7 bases in between. The CDR3 runs to 14 residues. The germline gives CDR1 MGHDK, CDR2 SYGVNS. As DNA, the CDR3 is TGTGCCAGCAGTGAATACGGGGGACAAGAGACCCAGTACTTC. This codes for CASSEYGGQETQYF.

This rearrangement joins TRBV28 to TRBJ2-1, with D maybe TRBD2 (5 bases). There are 14 residues in the CDR3. Germline V lookup: CDR1 MDHEN, CDR2 SYDVKM. V lost 6 bases and J lost 6, with 15 bases in between. CDR3: CASSGPSRGNEQFF. CDR3 nucleotide sequence: TGTGCCAGCAGCGGGCCCTCCCGGGGCAATGAGCAGTTCTTC.

In this sample, this clonotype turned up once. The chain has TRBV3-1 and TRBJ1-1; D is unresolved. Per germline, CDR1 LGHDT and CDR2 YNNKEL (reference sequence). The V gene lost 2 bases and the J gene lost 5 bases, with 15 bases spanning the gap. The CDR3 totals 15 residues. The CDR3 loop is CASSQTDLRGTEAFF. The DNA of the CDR3 is TGTGCCAGCAGCCAAACGGACTTGAGAGGGACTGAAGCTTTCTTT.

The chain joins TRBV28 to TRBJ2-3, with 7 bases that match TRBD1. The CDR3 runs to 13 residues. The junction had 5 bases not matched to a gene; V was cut back by 6 bases and J by 5 bases. Germline V gives CDR1 MDHEN, CDR2 SYDVKM. The CDR3 DNA follows: TGTGCCAGCAGGGCAGGGGGAATAGATACGCAGTATTTT. Its translation is CASRAGGIDTQYF. The full variable domain, its missing parts supplied by reference TRBV28 and TRBJ2-3, is DVKVTQSSRYLVKRTGEKVFLECVQDMDHENMFWYRQDPGLGLRLIYFSYDVKMKEKGDIPEGYSVSREKKERFSLILESASTNQTSMYLCASRAGGIDTQYFGPGTRLTVL.

The V call is TRBV12-3 or TRBV12-4, the J call TRBJ1-1; maybe TRBD1 (5 bases). The CDR3 is 15 residues long. The ends were cut back, 6 bases at V and 5 bases at J, with 19 bases in the middle. CDR3 region: CASSPPGGGWTEAFF. The CDR3 coding sequence is TGTGCCAGCAGCCCACCCGGGGGGGGGTGGACTGAAGCTTTCTTT.

This clonotype has more than one count but fewer than ten. The genes are TRBV3-1 and TRBJ1-5, with D uncertain. CDR3 length equals 12 residues. Looked up from germline, CDR1 is LGHDT and CDR2 is YNNKEL (reference sequence). Trimming left V 8 bases short and J 6 bases short, with 11 bases between. CDR3 amino acids: CASGVALQPQHF. The CDR3 DNA is TGTGCCAGCGGGGTCGCCCTTCAGCCCCAGCATTTT.